The TCR beta chain described here comes from a study of cytomegalovirus exposure and HLA in healthy donors. This CDR3 has 16 amino acids. Per the germline V gene, CDR1 is SEHNR and CDR2 is FQNEAQ (reference sequence). V was pared by 5 bases and J by 0 bases, with 7 bases of the junction left unmatched. On this clone itself: Its specificity is unknown.

PCR involved 60 Vbeta and 13 Jbeta primers. Clones were read by immunoSEQ multiplex PCR, and TCRdb kept only the in-frame ones, dropping some. Here the sample spans around 180,000 clones, 75% to 85% being singletons. Study results and caveats: A later analysis linked a missense DCLRE1C variant to TCR beta V- and J-gene trimming. Sequencing depth roughly uniform across donors was assumed in presence/absence analyses. The study carried out a later analysis of TCR beta sequences. It associated approximately 15,000 of them with specific HLA alleles at a false discovery rate of 0.05. Some public TCRs appeared in many individuals, while most sequences were rare.

The material sequenced was PBMCs. The origin of this receptor is a man aged 25 to 40 in good health and CMV-seropositive. The J gene is TRBJ2-7, the V gene TRBV7-9; 10 bases line up with TRBD2. The CDR3 loop is CASSKGRTSGSYEQYF. The CDR3 nucleotides are TGTGCCAGCAGCAAAGGTCGGACTAGCGGCTCCTACGAGCAGTACTTC.